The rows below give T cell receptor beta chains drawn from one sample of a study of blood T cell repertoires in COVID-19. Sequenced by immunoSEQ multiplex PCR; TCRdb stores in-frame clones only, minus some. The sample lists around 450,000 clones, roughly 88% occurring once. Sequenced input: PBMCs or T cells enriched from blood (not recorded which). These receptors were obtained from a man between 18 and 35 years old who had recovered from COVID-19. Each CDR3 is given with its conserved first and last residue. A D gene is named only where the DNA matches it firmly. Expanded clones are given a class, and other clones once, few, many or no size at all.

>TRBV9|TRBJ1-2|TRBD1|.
CASSPGTGRNGYTF
TGTGCCAGCAGCCCCGGGACAGGGAGAAATGGCTACACCTTC
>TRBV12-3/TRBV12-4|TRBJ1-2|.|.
CASSFHPGVGYTF
TGTGCCAGCAGTTTTCATCCAGGGGTCGGCTACACCTTC
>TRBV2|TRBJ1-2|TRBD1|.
CASRARQGNYGYTF
TGTGCCAGCAGAGCGCGACAGGGCAACTATGGCTACACCTTC
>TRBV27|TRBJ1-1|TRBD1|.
CASSLNRGKNTEAFF
TGTGCCAGCAGTTTAAACAGGGGTAAGAACACTGAAGCTTTCTTT
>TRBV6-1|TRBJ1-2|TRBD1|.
CASSAWRQGGSYYGYTF
TGTGCCAGCAGTGCGTGGCGACAGGGGGGTTCTTACTATGGCTACACCTTC
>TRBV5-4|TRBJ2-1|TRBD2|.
CASSPANSGSYNEQFF
TGTGCCAGCAGCCCGGCTAATAGCGGGTCCTACAATGAGCAGTTCTTC
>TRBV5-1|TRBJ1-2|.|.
CASSSIREADYGYTF
TGCGCCAGCAGCTCCATAAGGGAGGCCGACTATGGCTACACCTTC
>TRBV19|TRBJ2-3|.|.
CASSMWGPPGDTQYF
TGTGCCAGTAGTATGTGGGGGCCCCCCGGGGATACGCAGTATTTT
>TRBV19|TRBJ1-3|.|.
CASRGAASFGNTIYF
TGTGCCAGTAGAGGGGCAGCCTCATTTGGAAACACCATATATTTT
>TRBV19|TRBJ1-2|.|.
CASSIGTRNFHGYTF
TGTGCCAGTAGTATTGGGACACGGAACTTCCATGGCTACACCTTC
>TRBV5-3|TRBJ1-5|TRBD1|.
CARSSSLPCWGQGRVGSNQPQHF
TGTGCCAGAAGCTCCAGCCTTCCTTGTTGGGGACAGGGGAGGGTCGGGTCAAATCAGCCCCAGCATTTT
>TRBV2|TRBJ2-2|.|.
CASSEETGELFF
TGTGCCAGCAGTGAGGAGACCGGGGAGCTGTTTTTT
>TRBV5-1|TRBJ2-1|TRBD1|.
CASSGPGQGADEQFF
TGCGCCAGCAGCGGCCCGGGACAGGGGGCGGATGAGCAGTTCTTC
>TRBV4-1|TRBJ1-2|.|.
CASSPYITTGYTF
TGCGCCAGCAGCCCTTATATTACAACTGGCTACACCTTC
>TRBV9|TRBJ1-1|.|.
CASSVGGRANTEAFF
TGTGCCAGCAGCGTAGGCGGCAGGGCGAACACTGAAGCTTTCTTT
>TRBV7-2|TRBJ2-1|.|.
CASSLEISTLNEQFF
TGTGCCAGCAGCTTAGAAATTAGTACTCTCAATGAGCAGTTCTTC
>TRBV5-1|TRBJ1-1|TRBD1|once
CASSLTGGANTEAFF
TGCGCCAGCAGCTTAACAGGGGGCGCGAACACTGAAGCTTTCTTT